There are a few counts of the clone carrying this T cell receptor (beta chain). Its antigen is currently unknown. Every donor was a healthy person donating bone marrow. The length of the CDR3 is 15 residues. Germline CDR1 SGHTA, CDR2 FQGTGA. V was cut by 5 bases and J by 2 bases, with 12 bases left in between. 60 Vbeta and 13 Jbeta primers were used in PCR. Here immunoSEQ multiplex PCR was the method, and the copy in TCRdb shows in-frame clones only, minus some. The table has around 78,000 clones, over 70% seen once. The sample originates from a study of cytomegalovirus exposure and HLA in healthy donors. Findings and limits, study-wide: A likely sequencing artifact accounted for one observed cluster of highly shared sequence variants. Previous analysis showed most TCR beta V segments were productive about 87% or about 30% of the time.

The source material was PBMCs. The chain carries TRBV7-3 and TRBJ2-2; weak D call: TRBD2 (5 bases). The receptor comes from a male donor in good health and CMV-seronegative. The CDR3 DNA reads TGTGCCAGCAGCACCGGGAACCTCAACACCGGGGAGCTGTTTTTT. It specifies CASSTGNLNTGELFF.